This TCR beta chain was documented in a study of shared clonotypes between healthy human individuals. The study, taken as a whole, reports: Several donors held 5% to 5.5% of naive CD4 clonotypes in common.

Germline CDR1 reads MGHRA; CDR2 reads YSYEKL. Deletions cut 1 base from V and 4 bases from J, with 17 bases between. The CDR3 loop spans 16 amino acids. Only CD45RO-negative cells positively selected for CCR7 counted as naive CD8 cells, so terminally differentiated effector memory CD45RA+ cells were excluded. This clone was found once. Its antigen is still unknown. Sequencing was performed with immunoSEQ multiplex PCR; in TCRdb, only in-frame clones are kept and a portion is missing. The sample contains about 2 million clones, roughly 95% of which appear only once. Sequenced input: naive CD8+ T cells sorted from blood. The V call is TRBV4-1, the J call TRBJ2-7; possible D gene TRBD2, 6 bases. This receptor was taken from a man between 18 and 29 years old in good health. CDR3 sequence reads: CASSQVIQGGFYEQYF. The CDR3 nucleotides are TGCGCCAGCAGCCAAGTCATCCAGGGAGGATTTTACGAGCAGTACTTC.